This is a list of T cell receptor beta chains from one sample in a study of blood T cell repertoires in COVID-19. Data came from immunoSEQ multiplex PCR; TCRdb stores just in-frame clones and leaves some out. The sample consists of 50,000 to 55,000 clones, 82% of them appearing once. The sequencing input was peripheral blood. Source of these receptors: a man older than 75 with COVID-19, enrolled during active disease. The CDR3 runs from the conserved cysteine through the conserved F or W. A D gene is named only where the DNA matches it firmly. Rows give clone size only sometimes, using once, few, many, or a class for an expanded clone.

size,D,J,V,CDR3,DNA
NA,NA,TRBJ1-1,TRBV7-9,CASSLEAPGTEAFF,TGTGCCAGCAGCTTAGAGGCCCCAGGGACTGAAGCTTTCTTT
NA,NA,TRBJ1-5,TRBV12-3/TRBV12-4,CASCNRENQPQHF,TGTGCCAGCTGCAACAGGGAGAATCAGCCCCAGCATTTT
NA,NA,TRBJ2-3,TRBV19,CASSVGGTDTQYF,TGTGCCAGTAGCGTCGGGGGAACAGATACGCAGTATTTT
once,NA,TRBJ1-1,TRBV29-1,CSVGGGNTEAFF,TGCAGCGTTGGAGGAGGGAACACTGAAGCTTTCTTT
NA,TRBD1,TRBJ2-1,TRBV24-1,CAIGQGWNEQFF,TGTGCCATAGGACAGGGGTGGAATGAGCAGTTCTTC
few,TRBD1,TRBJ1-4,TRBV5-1,CASSPLAGGAFNEKLFF,TGCGCCAGCAGCCCCCTCGCAGGGGGCGCATTTAATGAAAAACTGTTTTTT
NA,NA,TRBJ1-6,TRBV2,CASSPVGASRSPLHF,TGTGCCAGCAGTCCGGTGGGGGCTTCTCGGTCACCCCTCCACTTT
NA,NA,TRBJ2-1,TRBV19,CASKVVAGYNEQFF,TGTGCCAGTAAAGTTGTTGCGGGGTACAATGAGCAGTTCTTC
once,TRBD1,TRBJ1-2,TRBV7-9,CASSLGGTGGISGYTF,TGTGCCAGCAGCCTAGGGGGAACAGGGGGTATAAGTGGCTACACCTTC
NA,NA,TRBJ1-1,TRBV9,CASSVDRRVGLNTEAFF,TGTGCCAGCAGCGTAGATAGGAGGGTTGGTTTGAACACTGAAGCTTTCTTT
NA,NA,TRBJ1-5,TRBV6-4,CASSRGNSNQPQHF,TGTGCCAGCTCCAGAGGAAATAGCAATCAGCCCCAGCATTTT
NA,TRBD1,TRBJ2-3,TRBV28,CASSLRDRGLADTQYF,TGTGCCAGCAGCCTCCGGGACAGGGGGCTCGCAGATACGCAGTATTTT
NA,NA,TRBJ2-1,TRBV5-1,CASSLITPYNEQFF,TGCGCCAGCAGCTTAATTACTCCCTACAATGAGCAGTTCTTC
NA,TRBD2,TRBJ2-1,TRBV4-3,CASSPRLAGGYNEQFF,TGCGCCAGCAGCCCTCGCCTGGCGGGGGGGTACAATGAGCAGTTCTTC
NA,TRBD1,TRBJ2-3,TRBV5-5,CASSSRQGGTDTQYF,TGTGCCAGCAGCTCCAGACAGGGGGGCACAGATACGCAGTATTTT
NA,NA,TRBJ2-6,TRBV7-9,CASSLLGGANVLTF,TGTGCCAGCAGCCTTTTGGGCGGGGCCAACGTCCTGACTTTC
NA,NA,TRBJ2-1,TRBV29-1,CSVRGAARGGEQFF,TGCAGCGTCCGTGGGGCCGCTAGGGGAGGCGAGCAGTTCTTC
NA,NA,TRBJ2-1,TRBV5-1,CASSLGARRNEQFF,TGCGCCAGCAGCTTGGGGGCCAGACGAAATGAGCAGTTCTTC
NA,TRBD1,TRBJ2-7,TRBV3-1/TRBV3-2,CASSHDRDEQYF,TGTGCCAGCAGCCATGACAGGGATGAGCAGTACTTC
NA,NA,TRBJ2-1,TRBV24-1,CATSDPRNEQFF,TGTGCCACCAGTGACCCGAGAAATGAGCAGTTCTTC
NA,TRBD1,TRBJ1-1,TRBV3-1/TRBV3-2,CASSPRDRNTEAFF,TGTGCCAGCAGCCCCCGGGACAGAAACACTGAAGCTTTCTTT
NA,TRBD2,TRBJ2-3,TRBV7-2,CASSIRGTSGLGDTQYF,TGTGCCAGCAGCATCCGCGGGACTAGCGGGTTGGGGGATACGCAGTATTTT
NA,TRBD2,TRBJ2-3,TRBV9,CASSVASGEDTQYF,TGTGCCAGCAGCGTAGCTAGCGGGGAAGATACGCAGTATTTT
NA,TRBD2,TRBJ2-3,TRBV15,CATSRGGAGTSGSTDTQYF,TGTGCCACCAGCAGAGGGGGAGCGGGGACTAGCGGGAGCACAGATACGCAGTATTTT
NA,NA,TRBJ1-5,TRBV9,CASSVGTRNQPQHF,TGTGCCAGCAGCGTAGGTACCAGAAATCAGCCCCAGCATTTT
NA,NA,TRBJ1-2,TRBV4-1,CASSPRFEHYGYTF,TGCGCCAGCAGCCCGCGTTTTGAACACTATGGCTACACCTTC
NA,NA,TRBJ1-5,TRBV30,CAWSVTVGNQPQHF,TGTGCCTGGAGTGTTACGGTAGGCAATCAGCCCCAGCATTTT
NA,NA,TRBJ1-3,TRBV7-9,CASSSETVGNTIYF,TGTGCCAGCAGCTCGGAGACAGTCGGAAACACCATATATTTT
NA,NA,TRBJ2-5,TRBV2,CASSDRSRETQYF,TGTGCCAGCAGTGATAGGTCGAGGGAGACCCAGTACTTC
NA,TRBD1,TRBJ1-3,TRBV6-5,CASSRGLSGNTIYF,TGTGCCAGCAGTAGGGGGCTCTCTGGAAACACCATATATTTT
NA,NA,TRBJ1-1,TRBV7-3,CASSPLTGTEAFF,TGTGCCAGCAGCCCCCTGACAGGCACTGAAGCTTTCTTT
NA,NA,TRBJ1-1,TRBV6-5,CASSYGGGRLNTEAFF,TGTGCCAGCAGTTACGGGGGGGGACGGTTGAACACTGAAGCTTTCTTT
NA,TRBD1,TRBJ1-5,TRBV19,CATSDRSNQPQHF,TGTGCCACCTCGGACAGGAGTAATCAGCCCCAGCATTTT
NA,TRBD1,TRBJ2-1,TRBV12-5,CASGLVLIGQGGHEQFF,TGTGCTAGTGGTTTGGTATTAATTGGACAGGGAGGACATGAGCAGTTCTTC
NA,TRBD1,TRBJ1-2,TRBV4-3,CASSQQPGQGVITF,TGCGCCAGCAGCCAACAACCGGGACAGGGCGTTATAACCTTC
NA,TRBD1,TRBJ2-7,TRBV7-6,CASSQGDTTIYEQYF,TGTGCCAGCAGCCAGGGGGACACAACCATCTACGAGCAGTACTTC
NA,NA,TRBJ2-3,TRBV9,CASSVGPLHTDTQYF,TGTGCCAGCAGCGTAGGGCCGCTCCACACAGATACGCAGTATTTT
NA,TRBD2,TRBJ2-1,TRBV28,CASSPLAGAGSEQFF,TGTGCCAGCAGTCCATTAGCGGGAGCGGGAAGTGAGCAGTTCTTC
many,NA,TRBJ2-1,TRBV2,CASKRDTSSYNEQFF,TGTGCCAGCAAGAGGGATACGAGCTCCTACAATGAGCAGTTCTTC
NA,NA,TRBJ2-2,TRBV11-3,CASSFGFPGELFF,TGTGCCAGCAGCTTCGGGTTCCCCGGGGAGCTGTTTTTT
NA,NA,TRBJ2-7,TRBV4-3,CASSLGAGRNYEQYF,TGCGCCAGCAGCCTCGGGGCGGGGCGAAACTACGAGCAGTACTTC
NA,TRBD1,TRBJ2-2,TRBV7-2,CASSLQQGAGELFF,TGTGCCAGCAGCTTACAACAGGGGGCAGGGGAGCTGTTTTTT
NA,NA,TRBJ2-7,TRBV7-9,CASSGRASGFYEQYF,TGTGCCAGCAGCGGCAGGGCGAGTGGTTTCTACGAGCAGTACTTC